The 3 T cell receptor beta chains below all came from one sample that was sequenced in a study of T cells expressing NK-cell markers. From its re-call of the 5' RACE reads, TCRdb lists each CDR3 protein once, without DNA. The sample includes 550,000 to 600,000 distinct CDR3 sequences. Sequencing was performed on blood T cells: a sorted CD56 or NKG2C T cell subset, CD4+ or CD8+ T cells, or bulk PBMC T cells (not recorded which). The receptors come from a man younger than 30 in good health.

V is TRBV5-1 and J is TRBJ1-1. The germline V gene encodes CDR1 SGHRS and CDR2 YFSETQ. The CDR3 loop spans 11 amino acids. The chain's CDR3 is CASQSRDEAFF.

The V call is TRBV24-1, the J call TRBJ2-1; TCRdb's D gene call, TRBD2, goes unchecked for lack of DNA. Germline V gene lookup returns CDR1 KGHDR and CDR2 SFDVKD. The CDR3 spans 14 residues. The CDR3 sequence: CATNRDGPSYEQFF.

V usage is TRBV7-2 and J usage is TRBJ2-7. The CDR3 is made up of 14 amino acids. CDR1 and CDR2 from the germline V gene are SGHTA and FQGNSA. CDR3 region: CASSLAGITYEQYF.